This TCR beta chain was sequenced for a study of T-cell memory formation after mild COVID-19. Study-wide results and caveats: Cross-reactive memory appears to have joined, as suggested by some responding clones showing up in pre-infection memory.

This clonotype was detected a few times. The antigen is undetermined. TCRdb re-analysed the 5' RACE reads in MiXCR, keeping a single row per CDR3 protein. The sample lists under 200,000 distinct CDR3 sequences; 25% to 40% were seen once. Germline CDR1 SGHRS, CDR2 YFSETQ. The CDR3 has 16 amino acids. Trimming stripped 4 bases from V and 2 bases from J, with 15 bases between. The chain links TRBV5-1 to TRBJ2-2, with D perhaps TRBD2 (5 bases). This receptor was identified in an adult woman who had mild COVID-19 (a few samples of this study predate the infection). Cell type and time point are not known. The sequenced sample consisted of PBMCs or a T cell subset sorted from them (not recorded which). In DNA, the CDR3 is TGCGCCAGCAGCCCAAACATTGGAGGCAACACCGGGGAGCTGTTTTTT. Translating gives CASSPNIGGNTGELFF. Using reference TRBV5-1 and TRBJ2-2 for the parts outside the CDR3, the full variable domain is KAGVTQTPRYLIKTRGQQVTLSCSPISGHRSVSWYQQTPGQGLQFLFEYFSETQRNKGNFPGRFSGRQFSNSRSEMNVSTLELGDSALYLCASSPNIGGNTGELFFGEGSRLTVL.